This T cell receptor (beta chain) emerged from a study of shared clonotypes between healthy human individuals. Study overall: Three plates were used per donor for CD4 naive, three for CD4 memory, two for CD8 naive and one for CD8 memory. Regarding the study as a whole: A limitation of the genetic and exposure-history diversity represented arose from few donors.

Notes on this clone: Its cognate antigen is unknown.

The CDR3 is made up of 15 amino acids. Per the germline V gene, CDR1 is SGHRS and CDR2 is YFSETQ. Trimming removed 3 bases from V and 4 bases from J; junction bases left unmatched: 6. TCRdb's table, derived via immunoSEQ multiplex PCR, lists solely in-frame clones and lacks some. Here the sample spans around 550,000 clones, approximately 95% being singletons. Positive CCR7 selection of CD45RO-negative cells yielded the naive CD8 cells, and terminally differentiated effector memory CD45RA+ cells were excluded. Adults of Caucasian background living in Nashville, Tennessee made up all donors. This TCR came from a woman in her twenties or thirties in good health. The sequencing sample was made of naive CD8+ T cells sorted from blood. The rearrangement uses TRBV5-1 and TRBJ1-5; TRBD1 matches at 8 bases. The CDR3 bases are TGCGCCAGCAGCTGGGGGACAGGAAATAATCAGCCCCAGCATTTT. Its protein is CASSWGTGNNQPQHF.